Described below is a single TCR beta chain sequence and its context. Documented time point: baseline, week 1 (first vaccination visit). Treatment: pre-vaccination baseline after standard-of-care therapy. This entry is derived from a study of a mutant IDH1 vaccine in newly diagnosed glioma. TCRdb keeps only in-frame clones here, not all; method: immunoSEQ multiplex PCR. The sample carries about 33,000 clones, around nine tenths recorded once. This specimen consisted of PBMCs, obtained from a glioma patient treated with radiotherapy, temozolomide or both. This TCR came from a woman in her thirties or forties with glioma.

CDR3 sequence (DNA): TGTGCCAGCAGTGAAAGGCAGAGCAATCAGCCCCAGCATTTT. This sequence encodes CASSERQSNQPQHF. This chain connects TRBV2 to TRBJ1-5; D remains unclear. The CDR3 has 14 residues. Germline loops: CDR1 SNHLY, CDR2 FYNNEI. V lost 2 bases and J 1 base, leaving 6 bases between the germline ends.